A single T cell receptor beta chain is shown here with its context. The antigen is undetermined. The data are from a study of memory CD4+ T cells and cytomegalovirus serostatus. Turning to the study itself: Donors were healthy Belgian adults, about ten CMV seropositive and about two dozen seronegative.

As handled by the study authors: Out-of-frame sequences were removed, leaving roughly 2,200,000 distinct TCRbeta sequences. The data were produced by immunoSEQ multiplex PCR, yet TCRdb's version contains in-frame clones alone and is incomplete. V and J calls and clone size are given by that table; D and trimming were obtained from the DNA. The table includes 60,000 to 70,000 clones, around 80% detected once. General study findings and limits: Median bootstrapped AUC for CMV status was about 0.94 originally, about 0.9 US-trained. The CMV-associated TCR signature appears largely within the CD4+ memory repertoire.

CDR3 length equals 14 residues. J was trimmed by 7 bases and V by 5 bases; bases with no gene match: 10. The V gene's germline CDR1 is SEHNR and CDR2 FQNEAQ (reference sequence). Single viable CD3+CD4+CD8-CD45RO+ cells were sorted as the memory CD4+ T cells. The chain uses TRBV7-9 and TRBJ1-2; TRBD1 agrees at 7 bases. The sample was memory CD4+ T cells from blood. This clonotype originated in an adult in good health and CMV-seronegative. Some clones in this sample may be carry-over from other donors' samples. The CDR3 spells CASSRADRDAGYTF. The CDR3 coding sequence is TGTGCCAGCAGCCGAGCCGACAGGGACGCTGGCTACACCTTC.